A selection of T cell receptor beta chains follows, all from one sample in a study of blood T cell repertoires in COVID-19. The protocol was immunoSEQ multiplex PCR, while the TCRdb copy is restricted to in-frame clones and leaves out a portion. This table has about 210,000 clones, about nine tenths appearing once. The material sequenced was peripheral blood. The receptors stem from a man aged 18 to 30 with active or convalescent COVID-19. The CDR3 runs from the conserved cysteine through the conserved F or W.

V	CDR3
TRBV10-3	CATLSGNTIYF
TRBV15	CATSRDRGYEQYF
TRBV5-1	CASRTGTGNTEAFF
TRBV7-9	CASSPRRSLSNYGYTF
TRBV28	CASIHPAGTRTEAFF
TRBV25-1	CASSEQSRDGYTF
TRBV6-2/TRBV6-3	CASSGTVSGYTF
TRBV5-1	CASSLGTGNLGEAFF
TRBV2	CASIYRDRGQDTQYF
TRBV7-2	CASSIQRTTDTQYF
TRBV6-5	CANPTSGRAGEQYF
TRBV4-3	CASSLQRGFTNTEAFF
TRBV5-1	CASSSARGGWYNEQFF
TRBV5-1	CASSLGPGGGVDTQYF
TRBV28	CASSPDRGLANYGYTF
TRBV5-1	CASREGLADTGELFF
TRBV7-8	CASSSGTGVYEQYF
TRBV19	CASSQDRDWNTEAFF
TRBV4-1	CASSQLAGVWYEQYF
TRBV25-1	CASSEAGAQPQHF
TRBV2	CASEGWDTSEAFF
TRBV7-9	CASSVVGQPGLDSYEQYF
TRBV19	CASRSSPTSGDTDTQYF
TRBV5-6	CASSLARPPRKSSYNEQFF
TRBV7-2	CASSLEAGQSYEQYF
TRBV10-1	CASSEFPGEYEQYF